This is a list of T cell receptor beta chains from one sample in a study of cytomegalovirus exposure and HLA in healthy donors. Using immunoSEQ multiplex PCR, the repertoire was profiled, and TCRdb retains in-frame clones only, with some absent. This sample has roughly 120,000 clones; around 88% occur once, and the top ten carry roughly 5%. The specimen sequenced was PBMCs. Every receptor here comes from a man aged 18 to 30 in good health and CMV-seronegative. Both conserved end residues are part of each CDR3. D genes are given only for firm matches. Clone size is shown for a subset of rows, as once, few, many or a class of expanded clone.

j_call: TRBJ1-1
clone_size: -
v_call: TRBV18
d_call: -
cdr3_aa: CASSPREAQIHTEAFF
cdr3_nt: TGTGCCAGCTCACCCCGGGAAGCTCAAATACACACTGAAGCTTTCTTT

j_call: TRBJ2-3
clone_size: -
v_call: TRBV18
d_call: TRBD2
cdr3_aa: CASSLRRGRYTQYF
cdr3_nt: TGTGCCAGCTCACTCCGCCGCGGGAGATATACGCAGTATTTT

j_call: TRBJ2-5
clone_size: -
v_call: TRBV14
d_call: TRBD2
cdr3_aa: CASSQLGLAGRETQYF
cdr3_nt: TGTGCCAGCAGCCAACTAGGACTAGCGGGGAGAGAGACCCAGTACTTC

j_call: TRBJ2-3
clone_size: -
v_call: TRBV28
d_call: -
cdr3_aa: CASSPSGPEGDTQYF
cdr3_nt: TGTGCCAGCAGTCCTTCGGGGCCGGAGGGAGATACGCAGTATTTT

j_call: TRBJ2-7
clone_size: once
v_call: TRBV7-8
d_call: TRBD2
cdr3_aa: CASSLRLAGGPYEQYF
cdr3_nt: TGTGCCAGCAGCCTACGCCTAGCGGGAGGACCCTACGAGCAGTACTTC

j_call: TRBJ2-7
clone_size: -
v_call: TRBV29-1
d_call: -
cdr3_aa: CSVRSSYEQYF
cdr3_nt: TGCAGCGTCCGGAGCTCCTACGAGCAGTACTTC

j_call: TRBJ1-4
clone_size: -
v_call: TRBV6-4
d_call: TRBD1
cdr3_aa: CASSDGGTGTF
cdr3_nt: TGTGCCAGCAGTGACGGAGGGACAGGGACTTTT

j_call: TRBJ2-2
clone_size: -
v_call: TRBV14
d_call: -
cdr3_aa: CASSQQDTGELFF
cdr3_nt: TGTGCCAGCAGCCAGCAGGACACCGGGGAGCTGTTTTTT

j_call: TRBJ2-1
clone_size: -
v_call: TRBV6-6
d_call: -
cdr3_aa: CATSPRGNEQFF
cdr3_nt: TGTGCCACCTCGCCCCGAGGCAATGAGCAGTTCTTC

j_call: TRBJ1-5
clone_size: -
v_call: TRBV11-2
d_call: -
cdr3_aa: CASSLESVNQPQHF
cdr3_nt: TGTGCCAGCAGCTTAGAGAGTGTCAATCAGCCCCAGCATTTT

j_call: TRBJ2-5
clone_size: -
v_call: TRBV9
d_call: TRBD1
cdr3_aa: CASSVGDRGLGETQYF
cdr3_nt: TGTGCCAGCAGCGTAGGGGACAGGGGGCTTGGAGAGACCCAGTACTTC

j_call: TRBJ2-1
clone_size: -
v_call: TRBV29-1
d_call: -
cdr3_aa: CSALPGNEQFF
cdr3_nt: TGCAGCGCCCTGCCAGGCAATGAGCAGTTCTTC

j_call: TRBJ1-6
clone_size: -
v_call: TRBV6-6
d_call: TRBD1
cdr3_aa: CASSHRQGPNSPLHF
cdr3_nt: TGTGCCAGCAGCCACCGACAGGGCCCTAATTCACCCCTCCACTTT